Presented here are 29 T cell receptor beta chains from one specimen sequenced in a study of blood T cell repertoires in COVID-19 (dated by TCRdb to about 2020). The library came from the immunoSEQ multiplex PCR assay. Imported from immuneACCESS, the table was reduced by TCRdb to in-frame sequences with V and J called. These copies leave out some clones; in studies compared against another copy, an unresolved V gene accounts for under half, and the cause of the remainder is not known. In all, the sample holds a few hundred thousand clones, and about four fifths of those were seen once. The top ten clones comprise roughly 2% of the sample. Sequenced sample: peripheral blood. The receptors were sampled from a man aged 25 to 40 who had recovered from COVID-19.

The chain has TRBV7-9 and TRBJ2-5; D is possibly TRBD1 (5 bases). Germline V gene lookup returns CDR1 SEHNR and CDR2 FQNEAQ (reference sequence). The CDR3 contains 16 residues. Trimming took 5 bases from V and 0 from J, leaving 16 bases between them. The CDR3 loop is CASSLRTSSYQETQYF. As DNA, the CDR3 is TGTGCCAGCAGCCTACGGACATCATCGTACCAAGAGACCCAGTACTTC. The full variable domain, completed using reference TRBV7-9 and TRBJ2-5, is DTGVSQNPRHKITKRGQNVTFRCDPISEHNRLYWYRQTLGQGPEFLTYFQNEAQLEKSRLLSDRFSAERPKGSFSTLEIQRTEQGDSAMYLCASSLRTSSYQETQYFGPGTRLLVL.

As concerns this clone: One end of the junction does not line up with germline, which may come from a read error. CDR3: CASSLVGLVQESQYF. The CDR3 nucleotides are TGTGCCAGCAGCTTAGTGGGACTAGTTCAAGAGTCCCAGTACTTC. The chain carries TRBV11-2 and TRBJ2-5, with 8 bases lining up with TRBD2. The CDR3 runs 15 residues. Looked up from germline, CDR1 is SGHAT and CDR2 is FQNNGV.

The CDR3 protein is CASSGTGDGYPYGYTF. The DNA of the CDR3 is TGTGCCAGCAGCGGAACGGGGGACGGCTACCCCTATGGCTACACCTTC. V and J are TRBV9 and TRBJ1-2; TRBD1 is a possible D gene (5 bases). V was trimmed by 3 bases and J by 4 bases, leaving 19 bases between them. The CDR3 runs to 16 residues. In germline, CDR1 is SGDLS, CDR2 YYNGEE.

The V and J genes are TRBV12-3 or TRBV12-4 and TRBJ1-4; D not resolved. V was shortened by 3 bases and J by 14 bases, with 13 bases between the two germline ends. The CDR3 runs 12 residues. In DNA, the CDR3 is TGTGCCAGCAGTTTGGGCCTGCCGATGCTGTTTTTT. This translates into CASSLGLPMLFF.

This clone was counted between two and nine times. The V gene is TRBV28, the J gene TRBJ1-2; D unresolved. V was shortened by 6 bases and J by 3 bases, with 8 bases between the two germline ends. The CDR3 has 12 amino acids. The V gene's germline CDR1 is MDHEN and CDR2 SYDVKM. CDR3 DNA sequence: TGTGCCAGCAGCAATGACTACTATGGCTACACCTTC. As protein: CASSNDYYGYTF.

V usage is TRBV12-5 and J usage is TRBJ2-1, with 8 positions matching TRBD2. Trimming removed 7 bases from V and 8 bases from J; junction bases left unmatched: 13. The CDR3 runs to 15 residues. From germline, CDR1 is LGHNT and CDR2 FRNRAP. The CDR3 sequence is CASANVGGAFYEQFF. The CDR3 region has the DNA TGTGCTAGTGCCAATGTCGGGGGGGCTTTTTATGAGCAGTTCTTC.

This clone has a handful of counts. This chain links TRBV28 with TRBJ1-5; the match to TRBD1 covers 7 bases. Germline-derived CDR1 and CDR2 are MDHEN and SYDVKM. The CDR3 has 14 residues. Trimming cost V 7 bases and J 8 bases; bases outside gene matches: 11. The CDR3 sequence: CASTPQGGFKPQHF. The CDR3 DNA is TGTGCCAGCACCCCTCAGGGGGGATTCAAGCCCCAGCATTTT.

The gene calls are TRBV4-2 and TRBJ2-4, with D possibly being TRBD2 (5 bases). In germline, CDR1 is LGHNA, CDR2 YNFKEQ. The CDR3 loop spans 16 amino acids. The V end lost 3 bases, the J end lost 3 bases, and 15 bases lay between the germline ends. The CDR3, as DNA: TGTGCCAGCAGCCAGCCACCGGGAAGAGGCAAAAACATTCAGTACTTC. It specifies CASSQPPGRGKNIQYF.

The chain joins TRBV5-5 to TRBJ2-5; weak D call: TRBD2 (5 bases). This CDR3 region has 13 residues. Trimming left V 4 bases short and J 4 bases short, with 11 bases between. Germline CDR1 is SGHKS and CDR2 is YYEKEE (reference sequence). This chain's CDR3 is CASSKILGETQYF. The CDR3 bases are TGTGCCAGCAGCAAAATACTAGGAGAGACCCAGTACTTC.

The CDR3 protein is CASGGTSGGKYEQYF. DNA of the CDR3: TGTGCTAGTGGTGGGACTAGCGGGGGAAAATACGAGCAGTACTTC. V gene TRBV12-5 combines with J gene TRBJ2-7, with 14 bases aligning to TRBD2. Germline V CDR1 and CDR2: LGHNT, FRNRAP. The trim removed 5 bases at V and 4 bases at J, leaving 4 bases unmatched. The CDR3 runs to 15 residues.

This clone has just a few counts. The chain combines TRBV19 with TRBJ2-1, with 9 bases aligning to TRBD1. The V gene end was trimmed by 6 bases and the J gene end by 2 bases; junction bases not matched to a gene: 5. Germline lookup yields CDR1 LNHDA and CDR2 SQIVND (reference sequence). There are 15 residues in the CDR3. CDR3 nucleotide sequence: TGTGCCAGTAGCAAGGGACAGGGCGCCTACAATGAGCAGTTCTTC. It translates to CASSKGQGAYNEQFF.

The chain carries TRBV19 and TRBJ1-5; D is possibly TRBD1 (6 bases). There are 14 residues in the CDR3. Germline CDR1 is LNHDA and CDR2 is SQIVND (reference sequence). V was cut by 5 bases and J by 6 bases, with 14 bases left in between. For the CDR3, the DNA is TGTGCCAGTAGTCCCGACAGGACGGGTCAGCCCCAGCATTTT. It is translated as CASSPDRTGQPQHF.

The V gene is TRBV5-6, the J gene TRBJ1-2; D possibly corresponds to TRBD1 (5 bases). Germline CDR1 SGHDT, CDR2 YYEEEE. V gave up 5 bases and J gave up 4 bases, with 15 bases separating them. The CDR3 consists of 14 residues. The CDR3 DNA sequence: TGTGCCAGCAGTCGACAGCTAGATTTCTATGGCTACACCTTC. Translating it yields CASSRQLDFYGYTF.

V gene TRBV10-3 combines with J gene TRBJ2-2; D gene ambiguous. Per germline, CDR1 ENHRY and CDR2 SYGVKD. The V and J ends lost 2 bases and 1 base respectively, with 11 bases between them. The length of the CDR3 is 16 residues. CDR3 loop: CAISEPTLENTGELFF. CDR3 DNA: TGTGCCATCAGTGAGCCGACGCTAGAGAACACCGGGGAGCTGTTTTTT.

The chain combines TRBV6-1 with TRBJ2-5, with 9 bases identical to TRBD2. Germline V lookup: CDR1 MNHNS, CDR2 SASEGT. The CDR3 runs to 16 residues. J was trimmed by 3 bases and V by 0 bases; bases with no gene match: 5. The CDR3 region has the DNA TGTGCCAGCAGTGAAGCGCAGCGGGGGGAAGAAGAGACCCAGTACTTC. The encoded protein is CASSEAQRGEEETQYF.

V gene TRBV6-6 combines with J gene TRBJ1-5, with D tentatively TRBD1 (6 bases). The CDR3 has 12 amino acids. V was pared by 5 bases and J by 15 bases, with 17 bases between. CDR1 and CDR2 from the germline V gene are MNHNY and SVGAGI (reference sequence). CDR3 region: CASSVPGHGPHF. The CDR3 coding sequence is TGTGCCAGCAGTGTACCGGGACACGGGCCGCATTTT.

The chain is built from TRBV6-5 and TRBJ1-1; unclear D gene. The germline gives CDR1 MNHEY, CDR2 SVGAGI. The CDR3 covers 13 residues. Trimming stripped 2 bases from V and 3 bases from J, with 7 bases between. The chain's CDR3 is CASSYDGYTEAFF. CDR3 nucleotides: TGTGCCAGCAGTTACGACGGGTACACTGAAGCTTTCTTT.

V and J are TRBV3-1 (or the pseudogene TRBV3-2) and TRBJ1-3, with D maybe TRBD1 (5 bases). The CDR3 has 16 residues. V lost 5 bases and J 2 bases, leaving 16 bases between the germline ends. Germline-derived CDR1 and CDR2 are LGHDT and YNNKEL (reference sequence). CDR3 nucleotides: TGTGCCAGCAGCAAGAAACAACAGGTTGCTGGAAACACCATATATTTT. It codes for CASSKKQQVAGNTIYF.

This clone was detected once. The chain recombines TRBV4-1 with TRBJ2-3; the D is unclear. Germline V gives CDR1 MGHRA, CDR2 YSYEKL. Deletions cut 4 bases from V and 4 bases from J, with 21 bases between. The CDR3 has 17 residues. The CDR3 DNA follows: TGCGCCAGCAGCCGAGCGACCCCGACCTCGCTCGCAGATACGCAGTATTTT. Residues: CASSRATPTSLADTQYF.

V is TRBV12-3 or TRBV12-4 and J is TRBJ1-2; D is unclear. The CDR3 consists of 12 residues. V lost 3 bases and J lost 4, with 6 bases in between. CDR3 DNA: TGTGCCAGCAGTTTTCAGTTCTATGGCTACACCTTC. Amino acid sequence: CASSFQFYGYTF.

This chain links TRBV6-6 with TRBJ2-4; maybe TRBD1 (6 bases). The CDR3 spans 13 residues. The V end lost 4 bases, the J end lost 9 bases, and 13 bases lay between the germline ends. In germline, CDR1 is MNHNY, CDR2 SVGAGI (reference sequence). In DNA form, the CDR3 reads TGTGCCAGCAGTTGGCCCCAGGGGACCATTCAGTACTTC. The encoded protein is CASSWPQGTIQYF.

The rearrangement joins TRBV10-2 to TRBJ1-3; D remains unclear. The CDR3 covers 15 residues. V was cut by 2 bases and J by 0 bases, with 8 bases left in between. Looked up from germline, CDR1 is WSHSY and CDR2 is SAAADI. CDR3 nucleotides: TGCGCCAGCAGTGAGATAGTGAGCTCTGGAAACACCATATATTTT. The encoded protein is CASSEIVSSGNTIYF.

The CDR3 loop is CASSPTGSRDQPQHF. As DNA, the CDR3 is TGTGCCAGCAGCCCAACAGGGAGTAGGGATCAGCCCCAGCATTTT. The rearrangement uses TRBV7-8 and TRBJ1-5; TRBD1 might be the D (6 bases). The CDR3 runs to 15 residues. The V gene lost 5 bases and the J gene lost 5 bases, with 16 bases spanning the gap. Per germline, CDR1 SGHVS and CDR2 FQNEAQ.

V is TRBV7-8 and J is TRBJ2-2; D gene uncertain. The CDR3 covers 13 residues. V lost 1 base and J 7 bases, leaving 7 bases between the germline ends. CDR1 is SGHVS, CDR2 FQNEAQ, per germline. CDR3 DNA sequence: TGTGCCAGCAGCTTAGGCGGTCGCGGGGAGCTGTTTTTT. It is translated as CASSLGGRGELFF.

This clone was counted a few times. The CDR3 DNA reads TGTGCCAGCAGAGGACTAGCGGGGGGGGGCTACGAGCAGTACTTC. Its protein is CASRGLAGGGYEQYF. This chain connects TRBV27 to TRBJ2-7; 15 bases agree with TRBD2. Unmatched junction bases numbered 3, after V lost 6 bases and J lost 3 bases. This CDR3 has 15 amino acids. CDR1 and CDR2 from the germline V gene are MNHEY and SMNVEV (reference sequence).

This chain uses TRBV6-2 or TRBV6-3 with TRBJ1-6, with a weak D call TRBD1 (6 bases). Germline lookup yields CDR1 MNHEY and CDR2 SVGEGT. Deletions cut 6 bases from V and 8 bases from J, with 17 bases between. The CDR3 is 15 residues long. The CDR3 reads CASSRGGQFDSPLHF. CDR3 DNA sequence: TGTGCCAGCAGCCGCGGGGGGCAGTTTGATTCACCCCTCCACTTT.

The J gene is TRBJ2-7, the V gene TRBV5-4; the D gene is possibly TRBD1 (6 bases). Germline lookup yields CDR1 SGHNT and CDR2 YYREEE (reference sequence). The CDR3 spans 15 residues. The V gene lost 0 bases and the J gene lost 7 bases, with 17 bases spanning the gap. The DNA for the CDR3 is TGTGCCAGCAGCTTGGATCTAGGGGGTCGTGGTGAGCAGTACTTC. Translation gives CASSLDLGGRGEQYF.

The chain has TRBV24-1 and TRBJ2-1; TRBD2 aligns across 7 bases. CDR1 KGHDR and CDR2 SFDVKD come from the germline V gene. This CDR3 is built from 16 residues. V gave up 4 bases and J gave up 8 bases; unmatched junction bases: 13. The CDR3 loop is CATSEAGGGREDEQFF. The CDR3 DNA is TGTGCCACCAGTGAGGCGGGCGGGGGAAGGGAGGATGAGCAGTTCTTC.

The chain is built from TRBV3-1 (or the pseudogene TRBV3-2) and TRBJ2-1; a weak D match, TRBD2 (6 bases). The V gene lost 1 base and the J gene lost 10 bases, with 8 bases spanning the gap. CDR3 size: 12 residues. Germline V gene sequence: CDR1 LGHDT, CDR2 YNNKEL (reference sequence). The CDR3 protein is CASSQAGREQFF. In DNA, the CDR3 is TGTGCCAGCAGCCAAGCGGGGAGGGAGCAGTTCTTC.